These T cell receptor beta chains were read from a single sample in a study of shared clonotypes between healthy human individuals. Produced via immunoSEQ multiplex PCR; TCRdb's table is partial and in-frame only. The sample lists 300,000 to 400,000 clones; 87% were seen once. Source material: memory CD8+ T cells sorted from blood. Receptor source: a young man in good health. Each CDR3 is given with its conserved first and last residue. Each record gives: J gene, V gene, D gene, clone size, CDR3 protein, CDR3 DNA. The D gene is left open where the match is weak. Expanded clones are given a class, and other clones once, few, many or no size at all.

j_gene: TRBJ2-7
v_gene: TRBV27
d_gene: TRBD2
abundance: NA
CDR3aa: CASSFGGSEYEQYF
CDR3nt: TGTGCCAGCAGTTTTGGCGGGAGTGAGTACGAGCAGTACTTC

j_gene: TRBJ1-4
v_gene: TRBV6-5
d_gene: NA
abundance: NA
CDR3aa: CASSYRLRGTGEKLFF
CDR3nt: TGTGCCAGCAGTTACCGCTTAAGGGGAACAGGTGAAAAACTGTTTTTT

j_gene: TRBJ2-1
v_gene: TRBV7-2
d_gene: TRBD2
abundance: NA
CDR3aa: CASTGGTSGRTEQFF
CDR3nt: TGTGCCAGCACCGGGGGGACTAGCGGGAGAACTGAGCAGTTCTTC

j_gene: TRBJ2-1
v_gene: TRBV29-1
d_gene: TRBD2
abundance: NA
CDR3aa: CSVLAESSYNEQFF
CDR3nt: TGCAGCGTACTAGCGGAAAGCTCCTACAATGAGCAGTTCTTC

j_gene: TRBJ2-2
v_gene: TRBV6-6
d_gene: NA
abundance: NA
CDR3aa: CASSSPQLSGELFF
CDR3nt: TGTGCCAGCAGTTCCCCGCAGTTGTCCGGGGAGCTGTTTTTT

j_gene: TRBJ2-5
v_gene: TRBV5-1
d_gene: NA
abundance: NA
CDR3aa: CASSASSVGRETQYF
CDR3nt: TGCGCCAGCAGCGCAAGCTCCGTGGGGCGGGAGACCCAGTACTTC

j_gene: TRBJ2-7
v_gene: TRBV7-2
d_gene: TRBD1
abundance: NA
CDR3aa: CASSLTGGLYEQYF
CDR3nt: TGTGCCAGCAGCTTAACAGGGGGCCTTTACGAGCAGTACTTC

j_gene: TRBJ2-7
v_gene: TRBV5-1
d_gene: NA
abundance: NA
CDR3aa: CASSIQSNYEQYF
CDR3nt: TGCGCCAGCAGCATACAAAGTAACTACGAGCAGTACTTC

j_gene: TRBJ1-2
v_gene: TRBV7-9
d_gene: TRBD1
abundance: few
CDR3aa: CASSLYPGTANYGYTF
CDR3nt: TGTGCCAGCAGCCTCTATCCCGGGACAGCTAACTATGGCTACACCTTC

j_gene: TRBJ2-7
v_gene: TRBV4-1
d_gene: TRBD1
abundance: NA
CDR3aa: CASSHRDSYEQYF
CDR3nt: TGCGCCAGCAGCCATCGGGACAGCTACGAGCAGTACTTC

j_gene: TRBJ2-7
v_gene: TRBV13
d_gene: NA
abundance: NA
CDR3aa: CASSYVQGAQAAGAPYEQYF
CDR3nt: TGTGCCAGCAGCTACGTGCAGGGGGCGCAAGCTGCGGGAGCGCCCTACGAGCAGTACTTC

j_gene: TRBJ2-7
v_gene: TRBV5-1
d_gene: TRBD2
abundance: once
CDR3aa: CASSLASLAGGTYEQYF
CDR3nt: TGCGCCAGCAGCTTGGCCTCGCTTGCGGGGGGGACCTACGAGCAGTACTTC

j_gene: TRBJ2-5
v_gene: TRBV6-6
d_gene: NA
abundance: NA
CDR3aa: CASSDSGVEETQYF
CDR3nt: TGTGCCAGCAGTGACTCAGGGGTTGAGGAGACCCAGTACTTC

j_gene: TRBJ2-1
v_gene: TRBV6-1
d_gene: NA
abundance: NA
CDR3aa: CASGLRSSYNEQFF
CDR3nt: TGTGCCAGTGGACTCAGGAGCTCCTACAATGAGCAGTTCTTC

j_gene: TRBJ2-7
v_gene: TRBV27
d_gene: TRBD2
abundance: NA
CDR3aa: CASTYYGRERHEQYF
CDR3nt: TGTGCCAGTACTTATTATGGGCGGGAGAGACACGAGCAGTACTTC

j_gene: TRBJ2-5
v_gene: TRBV9
d_gene: NA
abundance: NA
CDR3aa: CASSEPPGGQWETQYF
CDR3nt: TGTGCCAGCAGCGAGCCGCCTGGGGGGCAGTGGGAGACCCAGTACTTC

j_gene: TRBJ2-1
v_gene: TRBV28
d_gene: NA
abundance: NA
CDR3aa: CASSLEVAGFSYNEQFF
CDR3nt: TGTGCCAGCAGTTTGGAGGTGGCAGGGTTCTCCTACAATGAGCAGTTCTTC

j_gene: TRBJ2-1
v_gene: TRBV29-1
d_gene: TRBD2
abundance: NA
CDR3aa: CSVEGTSGRASVVNEQFF
CDR3nt: TGCAGCGTTGAAGGGACTAGCGGGAGGGCCTCGGTAGTCAATGAGCAGTTCTTC

j_gene: TRBJ2-7
v_gene: TRBV6-6
d_gene: TRBD2
abundance: few
CDR3aa: CASSYPTSLPSEQYF
CDR3nt: TGTGCCAGCAGTTATCCGACTAGCTTGCCTTCGGAGCAGTACTTC

j_gene: TRBJ2-1
v_gene: TRBV27
d_gene: NA
abundance: NA
CDR3aa: CASSSWGFDNEQFF
CDR3nt: TGTGCCAGCAGTTCATGGGGATTCGACAATGAGCAGTTCTTC

j_gene: TRBJ2-3
v_gene: TRBV27
d_gene: TRBD2
abundance: NA
CDR3aa: CASSPLAGPSTDTQYF
CDR3nt: TGTGCCAGCAGTCCATTAGCGGGACCGAGCACAGATACGCAGTATTTT

j_gene: TRBJ2-7
v_gene: TRBV6-1
d_gene: NA
abundance: few
CDR3aa: CASSVGPGSYEQYF
CDR3nt: TGTGCCAGCAGTGTCGGGCCAGGCTCCTACGAGCAGTACTTC

j_gene: TRBJ2-5
v_gene: TRBV11-1
d_gene: TRBD1
abundance: once
CDR3aa: CASSLAGTDQETQYF
CDR3nt: TGTGCCAGCAGCTTAGCTGGGACAGACCAAGAGACCCAGTACTTC